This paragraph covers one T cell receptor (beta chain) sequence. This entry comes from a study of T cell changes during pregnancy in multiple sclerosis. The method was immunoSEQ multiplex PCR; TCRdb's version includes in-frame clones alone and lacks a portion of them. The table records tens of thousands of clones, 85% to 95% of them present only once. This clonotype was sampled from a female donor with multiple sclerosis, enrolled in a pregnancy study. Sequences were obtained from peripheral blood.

As DNA, the CDR3 is TGCGCCAGCAGCTTGGCCGTAACTAGCGGGAGTGGCGAGCAGTACTTC. Amino acid sequence: CASSLAVTSGSGEQYF. The V gene is TRBV5-1, the J gene TRBJ2-7; 11 bases line up with TRBD2. CDR1 and CDR2 (germline): SGHRS, YFSETQ. The CDR3 is made up of 16 amino acids. Germline trimming cut 0 bases from V and 6 bases from J; bases unmatched to any gene: 8.